The 26 T cell receptor beta chains given below trace back to one sample, sequenced in a study of blood T cells in healthy people across ages. PCR was performed a second time for about 7 to 12 cycles using a sample-barcoded 5' primer and a J-beta primer mix. TCRdb reprocessed the 5' RACE reads via MiXCR and lists one record per CDR3 protein. Seen here are about 1.4 million distinct CDR3 sequences, approximately 59% observed once, and the top ten hold 5% to 7%. Sequenced: blood. The source of these receptors is a man aged 18 to 35 in good health.

V is TRBV19 and J is TRBJ1-1, with D perhaps TRBD1 (6 bases). V shed 1 base and J shed 0 bases, with 9 bases lying between them. This CDR3 contains 15 residues. Germline V gene data show CDR1 as LNHDA and CDR2 as SQIVND (reference sequence). CDR3 nucleotide sequence: TGTGCCAGTAGTATAGGACAGGACATGAACACTGAAGCTTTCTTT. Its translation is CASSIGQDMNTEAFF.

This chain uses TRBV5-1 with TRBJ1-1; 8 nucleotides line up with TRBD1. CDR1 and CDR2 (germline): SGHRS, YFSETQ. V shed 5 bases and J 7 bases; nucleotides not matched to a gene: 7. The CDR3 loop spans 13 amino acids. DNA of the CDR3: TGCGCCAGCAGGGAGACAGGGGTGGGTGAAGCTTTCTTT. It translates to CASRETGVGEAFF.

The V gene is TRBV4-1, the J gene TRBJ2-4, with D tentatively TRBD2 (6 bases). Trimming removed 2 bases from V and 8 bases from J, with 10 bases in between. The CDR3 spans 13 residues. Germline lookup yields CDR1 MGHRA and CDR2 YSYEKL. CDR3 in DNA: TGCGCCAGCAGCCAACCCTCTAGCGACATTCAGTACTTC. Its protein is CASSQPSSDIQYF.

The gene calls are TRBV29-1 and TRBJ2-7; no reliable D call. The CDR3 is made up of 12 amino acids. CDR1 and CDR2 (germline): SQVTM, ANQGSEA. Deletions cut 6 bases from V and 3 bases from J, with 12 bases between. The CDR3 DNA follows: TGCAGCGTCCCTCGAGGAGACTACGAGCAGTACTTC. This codes for CSVPRGDYEQYF.

The gene calls are TRBV20-1 and TRBJ2-5; 10 nucleotides align to TRBD2. Per the germline V gene, CDR1 is DFQATT and CDR2 is SNEGSKA (reference sequence). After removal of 5 bases from V and 5 bases from J, the junction contained 8 bases not matched to a gene. This CDR3 is 14 amino acids long. CDR3 nucleotides: TGCAGTGCTTTCCCCCTAGCGGGAGCGGAGACCCAGTACTTC. Residues: CSAFPLAGAETQYF.

DNA for the CDR3: TGTGCCAGCAGCTTACTGTTGGGGGATGATGAAAAACTGTTTTTT. Its translation is CASSLLLGDDEKLFF. The V and J genes are TRBV7-9 and TRBJ1-4, with D perhaps matching TRBD1 (5 bases). V was trimmed by 2 bases and J by 6 bases, leaving 13 bases between them. Germline-derived CDR1 and CDR2 are SEHNR and FQNEAQ (reference sequence). This CDR3 contains 15 residues.

The chain uses TRBV7-9 and TRBJ2-3; no clear D. V gave up 1 base and J gave up 11 bases, with 19 bases separating them. Germline CDR1 SEHNR, CDR2 FQNEAQ (reference sequence). The CDR3 runs 15 residues. CDR3 sequence reads: CASSLEPFGLDGQYF. The CDR3 DNA sequence: TGTGCCAGCAGCTTAGAACCTTTTGGGCTAGATGGGCAGTATTTT.

This clonotype was recorded a few times. The chain couples TRBV5-1 to TRBJ2-1, with unresolved D. The V gene's germline CDR1 is SGHRS and CDR2 YFSETQ. The CDR3 length is 12 residues. V dropped 2 bases and J dropped 8 bases, with 8 bases sitting between them. The CDR3 DNA sequence: TGCGCCAGCAGCTTTTTAGCAGATGAGCAGTTCTTC. It translates to CASSFLADEQFF.

V usage is TRBV6-2 or TRBV6-3 and J usage is TRBJ2-7; D is uncertain. Germline V gives CDR1 MNHEY, CDR2 SVGEGT. V gave up 5 bases and J gave up 2 bases, with 10 bases separating them. CDR3 length: 13 amino acids. The CDR3, as DNA: TGTGCCAGCAGTGATGGGATAGCCTACGAGCAGTACTTC. This gives the protein CASSDGIAYEQYF.

This clonotype has only a few counts. The chain employs TRBV7-9 and TRBJ1-4; D not resolved. This CDR3 has 13 residues. CDR1 is SEHNR, CDR2 FQNEAQ, per germline (reference sequence). V was pared by 8 bases and J by 2 bases, with 9 bases between. The CDR3 is CASGAGTNEKLFF. In nucleotides, the CDR3 is TGTGCCAGCGGTGCGGGGACTAATGAAAAACTGTTTTTT.

This clonotype occurred many times. The chain recombines TRBV29-1 with TRBJ2-4, with 7 bases identical to TRBD1. The CDR3 consists of 14 residues. In germline, CDR1 is SQVTM, CDR2 ANQGSEA. Losses at the gene ends were 3 bases for V and 7 bases for J; bases not matched to a gene: 9. The CDR3 nucleotides read TGCAGCGTTGAGACCAGGGGGTCTGGGAACATTCAGTACTTC. This sequence encodes CSVETRGSGNIQYF.

The chain joins TRBV7-2 to TRBJ1-2, with no clear D. The CDR3 totals 16 residues. Trimming removed 0 bases from V and 2 bases from J, with 13 bases in between. Germline assignment: CDR1 SGHTA and CDR2 FQGNSA. The CDR3 here is CASSLAVRRGNYGYTF. For the CDR3, the DNA is TGTGCCAGCAGCTTAGCGGTGAGACGGGGAAACTATGGCTACACCTTC.

V usage is TRBV4-1 and J usage is TRBJ1-4; the match to TRBD1 covers 9 bases. The CDR3 extends over 18 amino acids. Germline CDR1 reads MGHRA; CDR2 reads YSYEKL. V was clipped by 1 base and J by 0 bases; unmatched bases: 6. DNA for the CDR3: TGCGCCAGCAGCCAAGGGGGACAGGGAGCCCCAACTAATGAAAAACTGTTTTTT. Amino acid sequence: CASSQGGQGAPTNEKLFF.

J is TRBJ1-2 and V is TRBV6-1; D might be TRBD1 (5 bases). Germline CDR1 MNHNS, CDR2 SASEGT. Trimming shortened V by 6 bases and J by 4 bases, and 12 bases separated the two germline ends. This CDR3 spans 13 amino acids. The CDR3: CASRGTGLYGYTF. CDR3 coding DNA: TGTGCCAGCAGAGGAACAGGACTCTATGGCTACACCTTC.

This clonotype was seen a few times. The chain joins TRBV4-2 to TRBJ2-1, with 10 bases that match TRBD2. The CDR3 has 17 residues. The V gene end was trimmed by 4 bases and the J gene end by 1 base; junction bases not matched to a gene: 7. Germline V gene data show CDR1 as LGHNA and CDR2 as YNFKEQ. This CDR3 is CASSPNKLAGSYNEQFF. CDR3 in DNA: TGTGCCAGCAGCCCCAATAAACTAGCGGGGTCCTACAATGAGCAGTTCTTC.

The chain has TRBV28 and TRBJ1-2, with a possible D match to TRBD1 (5 bases). CDR1 is MDHEN, CDR2 SYDVKM, per germline. CDR3 length equals 13 residues. Trimming shortened V by 2 bases and J by 3 bases, and 7 bases separated the two germline ends. CDR3 DNA sequence: TGTGCCAGCAGTTTACAGGGATACTATGGCTACACCTTC. Translating gives CASSLQGYYGYTF.

This chain links TRBV5-6 with TRBJ1-1, with no clear D. Germline values: CDR1 SGHDT, CDR2 YYEEEE. Trimming shortened V by 4 bases and J by 3 bases, and 10 bases separated the two germline ends. CDR3 length: 13 residues. Here the CDR3 DNA reads TGTGCCAGCAGCGTGGGATTGGACACTGAAGCTTTCTTT. Its translation is CASSVGLDTEAFF.

A single count supports this clonotype. This chain uses TRBV6-5 with TRBJ2-1; 8 positions match TRBD2. Germline V CDR1 and CDR2: MNHEY, SVGAGI. The CDR3 runs to 15 residues. V dropped 7 bases and J dropped 0; count of bases not matched to a gene: 5. CDR3 nucleotide sequence: TGTGCCAGCAACCGAGCGGGGGCCTCCTACAATGAGCAGTTCTTC. It encodes CASNRAGASYNEQFF.

The J gene is TRBJ2-4, the V gene TRBV4-1, with D maybe TRBD2 (7 bases). The J call could be wrong; TRBJ2-7 is a better fit for the DNA end. Germline V lookup: CDR1 MGHRA, CDR2 YSYEKL. The CDR3 is made up of 15 amino acids. The CDR3 here is CASGSPGGAAAEQYF. The CDR3 DNA reads as TGCGCCAGCGGCTCACCTGGGGGGGCCGCGGCCGAGCAGTACTTC.

V is TRBV6-1 and J is TRBJ1-2, with D perhaps matching TRBD1 (5 bases). This CDR3 has 13 residues. Germline V gene lookup returns CDR1 MNHNS and CDR2 SASEGT. Trimming cost V 11 bases and J 3 bases, with 16 bases left between them. The DNA for the CDR3 is TGTGCCTTTACAGGTGCCCCTTACTATGGCTACACCTTC. Its translation: CAFTGAPYYGYTF.

This chain uses TRBV6-2 or TRBV6-3 with TRBJ1-1, with a tentative D call TRBD1 (5 bases). The CDR3 extends over 13 amino acids. Trimming left V 10 bases short and J 3 bases short, with 15 bases between. CDR1 MNHEY and CDR2 SVGEGT come from the germline V gene. CDR3 protein: CAMRRGVDTEAFF. CDR3 nucleotides: TGTGCCATGCGGCGGGGGGTCGACACTGAAGCTTTCTTT.

The chain links TRBV28 to TRBJ2-3; perhaps TRBD2 as D (6 bases). Germline values: CDR1 MDHEN, CDR2 SYDVKM. The CDR3 extends over 15 amino acids. V lost 3 bases to trimming and J lost 2 bases, with 12 bases between them. CDR3 sequence (DNA): TGTGCCAGCAGTTTCCGACTAGGAATCACAGATACGCAGTATTTT. Amino acids: CASSFRLGITDTQYF.

This clonotype was observed once. This chain joins TRBV10-3 and TRBJ2-3; a weak D match, TRBD2 (6 bases). CDR1 ENHRY and CDR2 SYGVKD come from the germline V gene. Trimming pared 2 bases from V and 0 bases from J, leaving 9 bases between. The length of the CDR3 is 15 residues. CDR3 sequence reads: CAISERGISTDTQYF. The DNA of the CDR3 is TGTGCCATCAGTGAGCGGGGGATTAGCACAGATACGCAGTATTTT.

V gene TRBV7-8 combines with J gene TRBJ2-5; 7 nucleotides align to TRBD2. After removal of 5 bases from V and 5 bases from J, the junction contained 14 bases not matched to a gene. This CDR3 has 16 amino acids. CDR1 is SGHVS and CDR2 is FQNEAQ in the germline V gene. CDR3: CASSPVSLAEVETQYF. In DNA form, the CDR3 reads TGTGCCAGCAGCCCCGTGAGCCTAGCGGAGGTGGAGACCCAGTACTTC.

This clonotype was picked up one time. The chain is built from TRBV7-9 and TRBJ2-3; no reliable D call. V was cut by 1 base and J by 14 bases, with 13 bases left in between. The length of the CDR3 is 12 residues. The germline V gene has CDR1 SEHNR and CDR2 FQNEAQ (reference sequence). The CDR3 here is CASSLGELRGYF. The CDR3 DNA follows: TGTGCCAGCAGCTTAGGGGAATTACGAGGGTATTTT.

The chain combines TRBV20-1 with TRBJ2-5; D is ambiguous. CDR1 and CDR2 (germline): DFQATT, SNEGSKA (reference sequence). The CDR3 totals 13 residues. The ends were cut back, 5 bases at V and 5 bases at J, with 15 bases in the middle. CDR3 nucleotides: TGCAGTGCTCGTAGCTTCCCCTACGAGACCCAGTACTTC. Translated, it gives CSARSFPYETQYF.